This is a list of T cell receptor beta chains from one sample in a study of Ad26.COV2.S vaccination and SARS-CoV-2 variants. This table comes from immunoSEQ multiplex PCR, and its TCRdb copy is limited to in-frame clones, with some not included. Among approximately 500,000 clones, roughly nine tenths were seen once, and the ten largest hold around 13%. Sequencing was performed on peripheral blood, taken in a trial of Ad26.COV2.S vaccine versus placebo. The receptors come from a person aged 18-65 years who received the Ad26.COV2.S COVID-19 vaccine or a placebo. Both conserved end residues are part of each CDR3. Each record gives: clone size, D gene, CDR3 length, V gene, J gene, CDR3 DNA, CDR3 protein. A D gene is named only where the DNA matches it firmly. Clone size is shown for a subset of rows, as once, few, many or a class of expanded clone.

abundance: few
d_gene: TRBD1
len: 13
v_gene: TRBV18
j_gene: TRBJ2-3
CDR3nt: TGTGCCAGCTCACCACGTGAGGGACAGACGCAGTATTTT
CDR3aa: CASSPREGQTQYF

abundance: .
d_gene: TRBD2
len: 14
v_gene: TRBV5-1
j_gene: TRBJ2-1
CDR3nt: TGCGCCAGCCGACTAGCGGACGGATACAATGAGCAGTTCTTC
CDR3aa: CASRLADGYNEQFF

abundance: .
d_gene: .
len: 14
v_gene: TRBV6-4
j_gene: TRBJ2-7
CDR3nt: TGTGCCAGCAGTGACGGCCCAGGGTCGTACGAGCAGTACTTC
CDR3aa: CASSDGPGSYEQYF

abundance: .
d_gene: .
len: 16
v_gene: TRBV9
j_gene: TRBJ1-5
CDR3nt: TGTGCCAGCAGCGTCCCCGGCGGCCTAGCGTGGCAGCCCCAGCATTTT
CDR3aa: CASSVPGGLAWQPQHF

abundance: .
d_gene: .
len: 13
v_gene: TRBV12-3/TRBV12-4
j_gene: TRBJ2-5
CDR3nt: TGTGCCAGCAGTCGGACTGGCCAAGAGACCCAGTACTTC
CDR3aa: CASSRTGQETQYF

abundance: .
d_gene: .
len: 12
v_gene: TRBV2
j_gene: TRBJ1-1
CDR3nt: TGTGCCGGCAGGGGTTGGGGCACTGAAGCTTTCTTT
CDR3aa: CAGRGWGTEAFF

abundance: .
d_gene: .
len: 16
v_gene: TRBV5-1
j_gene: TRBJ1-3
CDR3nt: TGCGCCAGCAGCTTGTTTGGACAGAGCTCTGGAAACACCATATATTTT
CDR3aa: CASSLFGQSSGNTIYF

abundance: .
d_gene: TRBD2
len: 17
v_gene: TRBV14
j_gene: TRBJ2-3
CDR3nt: TGTGCCAGCAGCCCTTCCCGCGGGCGGGAGGGCCGCGATACGCAGTATTTT
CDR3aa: CASSPSRGREGRDTQYF

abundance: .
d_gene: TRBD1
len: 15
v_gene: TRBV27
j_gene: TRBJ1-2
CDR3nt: TGTGCCAGCAGCCCTATAGGGGGACAGGGTTATGGCTACACCTTC
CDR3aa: CASSPIGGQGYGYTF

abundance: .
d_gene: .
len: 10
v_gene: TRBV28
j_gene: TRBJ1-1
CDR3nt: TGTGCCAGCAGTGGGAGGGAAGCTTTCTTT
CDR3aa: CASSGREAFF

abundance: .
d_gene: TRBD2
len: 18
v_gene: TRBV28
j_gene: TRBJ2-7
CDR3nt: TGTGCCAGCAGCACGCCGGGACTAGCGGGAGGACTCCCCAGGGAGCAGTACTTC
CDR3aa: CASSTPGLAGGLPREQYF

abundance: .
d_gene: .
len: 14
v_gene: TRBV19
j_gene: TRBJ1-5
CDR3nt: TGTGCCAGTAGCGGAGTGACAGGCAATCAGCCCCAGCATTTT
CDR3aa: CASSGVTGNQPQHF

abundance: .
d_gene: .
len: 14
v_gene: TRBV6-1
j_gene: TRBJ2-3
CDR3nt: TGTGCCAGCAGTGAATTGGCCGTGGGAAGTACGCAGTATTTT
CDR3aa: CASSELAVGSTQYF

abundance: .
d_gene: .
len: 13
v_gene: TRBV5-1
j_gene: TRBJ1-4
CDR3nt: TGCGCCAGCAGCTTGGGTCCGAATGAAAAACTGTTTTTT
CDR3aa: CASSLGPNEKLFF

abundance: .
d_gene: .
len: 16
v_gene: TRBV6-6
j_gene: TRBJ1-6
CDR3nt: TGTGCCAGCAGCAAACAGACAGACACAACGGGGTCACCCCTCCACTTT
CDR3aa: CASSKQTDTTGSPLHF

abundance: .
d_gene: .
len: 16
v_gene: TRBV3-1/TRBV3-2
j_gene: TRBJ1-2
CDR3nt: TGTGCCAGCAGCCAAGATCTGTCAACCTCCAACTATGGCTACACCTTC
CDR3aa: CASSQDLSTSNYGYTF

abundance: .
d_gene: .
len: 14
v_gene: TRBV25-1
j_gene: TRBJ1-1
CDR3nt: TGTGCCAGCACCCGGCTCGGTGGTGGGGGCAGAGCTTTCTTT
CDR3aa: CASTRLGGGGRAFF

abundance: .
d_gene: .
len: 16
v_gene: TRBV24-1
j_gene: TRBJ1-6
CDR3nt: TGTGCCACCAGTGATTTGCGAGGGGACCCTAATTCACCCCTCCACTTT
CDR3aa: CATSDLRGDPNSPLHF

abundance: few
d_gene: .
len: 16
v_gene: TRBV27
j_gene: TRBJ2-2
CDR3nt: TGTGCCAGCAGTTTATCGGCAGGGTGGGGCACCGGGGAGCTGTTTTTT
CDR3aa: CASSLSAGWGTGELFF

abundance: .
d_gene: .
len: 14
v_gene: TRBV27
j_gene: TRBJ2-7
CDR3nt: TGTGCCAGCAGCTCAGCAGGGTGGTGGTACGAGCAGTACTTC
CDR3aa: CASSSAGWWYEQYF

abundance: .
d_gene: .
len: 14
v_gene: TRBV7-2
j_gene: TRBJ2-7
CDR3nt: TGTGCCAGCAGCTTAGAGCAGGGTACCTACGAGCAGTACTTC
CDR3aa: CASSLEQGTYEQYF

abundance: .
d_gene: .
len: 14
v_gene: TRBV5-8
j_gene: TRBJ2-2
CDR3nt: TGTGCCAGCAGCTTGTCCCCGAGCACCGGGGAGCTGTTTTTT
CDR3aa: CASSLSPSTGELFF